The 6 T cell receptor beta chains below come from one sample, sequenced in a study of blood T cell repertoires in COVID-19. The assay was immunoSEQ multiplex PCR, and TCRdb's table has in-frame clones only and misses some. In the table there are approximately 190,000 clones, around four fifths of which are singletons. The sequenced sample consisted of peripheral blood. These TCRs come from a woman aged 70-85 years with active or convalescent COVID-19.

The rearrangement uses TRBV10-1 and TRBJ2-1; 12 bases fit TRBD2. Losses at the gene ends were 9 bases for V and 15 bases for J; bases not matched to a gene: 12. There are 13 residues in the CDR3. CDR1 WNHNN and CDR2 SYGVQD come from the germline V gene (reference sequence). CDR3 DNA sequence: TGCGCCAGTTGTTTGGAACTAGCGGGAGGACGGTTCTTC. Residues: CASCLELAGGRFF.

V gene TRBV7-9 combines with J gene TRBJ2-7; TRBD2 agrees at 13 bases. CDR3 length equals 18 residues. Germline V CDR1 and CDR2: SEHNR, FQNEAQ (reference sequence). Trimming at V came to 5 bases and at J to 2 bases, leaving 12 bases not matched to a gene. The CDR3 region has the DNA TGTGCCAGCAGCCCCAGTGGGACTAGCGGGACTCCCGCCTACGAGCAGTACTTC. Protein product: CASSPSGTSGTPAYEQYF.

The V call is TRBV28, the J call TRBJ2-1, with TRBD1 matching 7 bases. The V and J ends lost 6 bases and 9 bases, in that order; junction bases with no gene match: 8. Per the germline V gene, CDR1 is MDHEN and CDR2 is SYDVKM. The CDR3 sequence is 13 residues long. Here the CDR3 reads CASSLLTGAEQFF. CDR3 nucleotide sequence: TGTGCCAGCAGCCTGTTAACAGGGGCTGAGCAGTTCTTC.

The genes are TRBV5-5 and TRBJ2-7; 7 nucleotides match TRBD1. The CDR3 is made up of 15 amino acids. V was pared by 4 bases and J by 4 bases, with 11 bases of the junction left unmatched. Germline V gives CDR1 SGHKS, CDR2 YYEKEE (reference sequence). CDR3 sequence reads: CASSRTTSGGYEQYF. The CDR3 DNA is TGTGCCAGCAGCCGTACGACCTCAGGGGGTTACGAGCAGTACTTC.

The chain uses TRBV28 and TRBJ1-1, with D possibly being TRBD1 (5 bases). The length of the CDR3 is 10 residues. Germline V gene sequence: CDR1 MDHEN, CDR2 SYDVKM. V shed 10 bases and J shed 4 bases, with 7 bases lying between them. As DNA, the CDR3 is TGTGCCACCGGGGGCACTGAAGCTTTCTTT. Protein sequence: CATGGTEAFF.

The chain combines TRBV12-1 with TRBJ2-1; the DNA was not compared with TRBD2, the D call given in the table. TRBV12-1 is reported as a pseudogene. CDR3 length: 17 residues. DNA of the CDR3: TGTGCCAGCAGCTCGATTGCCCCCCTACTAGCGGGGGGAGAGCAGTTCTTC. Its translation is CASSSIAPLLAGGEQFF.